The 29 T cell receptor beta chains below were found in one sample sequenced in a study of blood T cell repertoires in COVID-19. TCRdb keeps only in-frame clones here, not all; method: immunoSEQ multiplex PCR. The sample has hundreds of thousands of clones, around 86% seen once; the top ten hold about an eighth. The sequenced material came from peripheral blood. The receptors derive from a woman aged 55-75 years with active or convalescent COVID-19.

The CDR3 loop reads CASSLGRQGVYNEQFF. The CDR3 coding sequence is TGTGCCAGCAGCTTAGGGAGGCAGGGGGTCTACAATGAGCAGTTCTTC. This chain joins TRBV7-2 and TRBJ2-1; TRBD1 matches 7 bases. The CDR3 spans 16 residues. CDR1 is SGHTA, CDR2 FQGNSA, per germline. V lost 1 base, J lost 3 bases, and 6 bases stayed unmatched.

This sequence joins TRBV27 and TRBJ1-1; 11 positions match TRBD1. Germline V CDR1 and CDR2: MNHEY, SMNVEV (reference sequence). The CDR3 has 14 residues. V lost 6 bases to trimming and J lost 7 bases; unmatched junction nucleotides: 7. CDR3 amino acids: CASRYPGTGGEAFF. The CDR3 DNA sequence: TGTGCCAGCAGGTACCCCGGGACAGGGGGTGAAGCTTTCTTT.

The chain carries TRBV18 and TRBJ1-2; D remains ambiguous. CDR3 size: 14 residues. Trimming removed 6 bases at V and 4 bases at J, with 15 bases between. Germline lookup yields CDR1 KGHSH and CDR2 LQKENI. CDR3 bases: TGTGCCAGCTCGGGCGGGTCGGGTACCTATGGCTACACCTTC. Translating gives CASSGGSGTYGYTF.

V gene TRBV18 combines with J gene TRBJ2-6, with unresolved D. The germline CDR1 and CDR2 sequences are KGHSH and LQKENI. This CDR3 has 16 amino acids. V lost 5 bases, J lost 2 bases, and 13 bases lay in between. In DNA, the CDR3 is TGTGCCAGCTCAACACTCCCGGGTGCTGGGGCCAACGTCCTGACTTTC. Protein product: CASSTLPGAGANVLTF.

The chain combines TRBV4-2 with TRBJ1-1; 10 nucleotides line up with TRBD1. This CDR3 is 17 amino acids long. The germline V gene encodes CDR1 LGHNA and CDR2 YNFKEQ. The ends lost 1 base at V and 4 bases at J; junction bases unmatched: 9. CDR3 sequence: CASSQGDRGDSGTEAFF. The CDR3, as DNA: TGTGCCAGCAGCCAAGGGGACAGGGGAGATTCGGGCACTGAAGCTTTCTTT.

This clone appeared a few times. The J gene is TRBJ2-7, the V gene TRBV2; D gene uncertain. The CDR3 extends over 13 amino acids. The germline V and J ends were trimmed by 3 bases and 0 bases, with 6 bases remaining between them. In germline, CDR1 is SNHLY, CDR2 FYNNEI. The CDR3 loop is CASSDPYSYEQYF. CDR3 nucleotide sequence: TGTGCCAGCAGTGATCCTTACTCCTACGAGCAGTACTTC.

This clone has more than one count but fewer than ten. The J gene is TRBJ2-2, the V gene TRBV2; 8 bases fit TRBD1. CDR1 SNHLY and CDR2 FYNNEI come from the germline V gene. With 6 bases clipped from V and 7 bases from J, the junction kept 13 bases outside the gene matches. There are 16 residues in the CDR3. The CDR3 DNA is TGTGCCAGCAGCCTACCGCTGACAGGGGTGTACGGGGAGCTGTTTTTT. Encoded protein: CASSLPLTGVYGELFF.

CDR3: CASSGPPGQGDEQYF. CDR3 nucleotide sequence: TGTGCCAGCAGTGGGCCTCCGGGACAGGGAGACGAGCAGTACTTC. The rearrangement uses TRBV6-6 and TRBJ2-7; the match to TRBD1 covers 9 bases. The V segment lost 5 bases and the J segment 5 bases; nucleotides outside the gene matches: 10. Germline CDR1 is MNHNY and CDR2 is SVGAGI (reference sequence). The CDR3 has 15 residues.

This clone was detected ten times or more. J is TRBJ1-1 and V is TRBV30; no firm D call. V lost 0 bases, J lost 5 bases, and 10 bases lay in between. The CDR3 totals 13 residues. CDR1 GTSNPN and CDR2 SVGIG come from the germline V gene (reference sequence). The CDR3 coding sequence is TGTGCCTGGAGTGTACTCAGAGGGACTGAAGCTTTCTTT. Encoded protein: CAWSVLRGTEAFF.

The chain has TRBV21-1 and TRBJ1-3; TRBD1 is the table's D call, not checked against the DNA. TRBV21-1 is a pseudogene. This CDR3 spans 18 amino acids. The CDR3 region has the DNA TGTGCCAGCAGCCCTCCCCCTTGGACAGGGTGGTGGGGAAACACCATATATTTT. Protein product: CASSPPPWTGWWGNTIYF.

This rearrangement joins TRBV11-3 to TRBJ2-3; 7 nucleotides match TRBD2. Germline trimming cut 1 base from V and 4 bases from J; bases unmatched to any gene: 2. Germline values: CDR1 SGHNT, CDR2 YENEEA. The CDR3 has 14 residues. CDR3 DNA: TGTGCCAGCAGCTTAGGTACTAGCGCAGATACGCAGTATTTT. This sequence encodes CASSLGTSADTQYF.

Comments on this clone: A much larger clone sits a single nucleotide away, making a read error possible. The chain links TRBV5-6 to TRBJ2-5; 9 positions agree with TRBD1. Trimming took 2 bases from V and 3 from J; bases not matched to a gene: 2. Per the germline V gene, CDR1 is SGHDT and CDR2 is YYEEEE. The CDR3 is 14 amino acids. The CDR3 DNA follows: TGTGCCAGCAGCTTTAGGACAGGGGAAGAGACCCAGTACTTC. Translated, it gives CASSFRTGEETQYF.

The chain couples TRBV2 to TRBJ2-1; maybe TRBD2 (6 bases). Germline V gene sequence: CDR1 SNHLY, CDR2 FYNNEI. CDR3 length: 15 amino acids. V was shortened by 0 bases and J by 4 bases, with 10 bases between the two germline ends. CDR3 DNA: TGTGCCAGCAGTGAAGCGGCTAGCGAGTACAATGAGCAGTTCTTC. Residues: CASSEAASEYNEQFF.

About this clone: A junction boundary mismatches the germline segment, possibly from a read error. The CDR3 region has the DNA TGCGGGCACAACCCGGGAGAGCTCTACAACTATGGCTACACCTTC. Protein product: CGHNPGELYNYGYTF. The chain employs TRBV7-3 and TRBJ1-2, with D unclear. Germline V CDR1 and CDR2: SGHTA, FQGTGA. CDR3 length: 15 amino acids.

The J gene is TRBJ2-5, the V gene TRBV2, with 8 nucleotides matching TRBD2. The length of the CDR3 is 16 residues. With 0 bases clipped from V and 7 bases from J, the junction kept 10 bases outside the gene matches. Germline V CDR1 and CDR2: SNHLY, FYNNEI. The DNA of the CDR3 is TGTGCCAGCAGTGAAGCTTCGGGACTAGGCGGGGGGACCCAGTACTTC. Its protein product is CASSEASGLGGGTQYF. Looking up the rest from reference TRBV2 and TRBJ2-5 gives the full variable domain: EPEVTQTPSHQVTQMGQEVILRCVPISNHLYFYWYRQILGQKVEFLVSFYNNEISEKSEIFDDQFSVERPDGSNFTLKIRSTKLEDSAMYFCASSEASGLGGGTQYFGPGTRLLVL.

The CDR3, as DNA: TGTGCCAGCAAAACAGGGGGCATTCAGCCCCAGCATTTT. Encoded protein: CASKTGGIQPQHF. This chain links TRBV28 with TRBJ1-5; TRBD1 agrees at 9 bases. Per germline, CDR1 MDHEN and CDR2 SYDVKM. The CDR3 has 13 amino acids. V dropped 7 bases and J dropped 6; count of bases not matched to a gene: 4. The full variable domain, in which reference TRBV28 and TRBJ1-5 provide the parts outside the CDR3, is DVKVTQSSRYLVKRTGEKVFLECVQDMDHENMFWYRQDPGLGLRLIYFSYDVKMKEKGDIPEGYSVSREKKERFSLILESASTNQTSMYLCASKTGGIQPQHFGDGTRLSIL.

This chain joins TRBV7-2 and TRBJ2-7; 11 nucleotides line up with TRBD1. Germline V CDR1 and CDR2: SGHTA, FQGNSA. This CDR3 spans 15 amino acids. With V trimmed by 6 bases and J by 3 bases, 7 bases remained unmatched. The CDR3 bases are TGTGCCAGCAGTTCCGGGACAGGGGGGCACTACGAGCAGTACTTC. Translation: CASSSGTGGHYEQYF.

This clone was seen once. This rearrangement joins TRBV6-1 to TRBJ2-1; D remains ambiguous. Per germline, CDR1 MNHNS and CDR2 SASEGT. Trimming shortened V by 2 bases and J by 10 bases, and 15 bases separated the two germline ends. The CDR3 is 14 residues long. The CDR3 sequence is CASSELAANTEQFF. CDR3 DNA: TGTGCCAGCAGTGAATTGGCAGCGAATACGGAGCAGTTCTTC.

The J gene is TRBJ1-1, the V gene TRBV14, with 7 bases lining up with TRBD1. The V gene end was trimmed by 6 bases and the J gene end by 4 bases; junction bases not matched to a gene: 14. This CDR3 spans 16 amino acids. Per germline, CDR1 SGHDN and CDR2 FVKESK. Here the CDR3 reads CASRLLQGGRSTEAFF. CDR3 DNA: TGTGCCAGCAGACTCCTCCAGGGGGGCCGGAGCACTGAAGCTTTCTTT.

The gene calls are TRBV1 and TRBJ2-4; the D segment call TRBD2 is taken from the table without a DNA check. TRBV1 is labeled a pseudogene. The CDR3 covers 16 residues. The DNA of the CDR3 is TGCACCAGCAGCCATCGCCTACCTCTAGCCAAAAACATTCAGTACTTC. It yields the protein CTSSHRLPLAKNIQYF.

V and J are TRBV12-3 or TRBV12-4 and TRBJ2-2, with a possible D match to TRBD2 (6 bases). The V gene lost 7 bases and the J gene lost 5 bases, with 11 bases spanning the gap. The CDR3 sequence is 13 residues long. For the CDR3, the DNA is TGTGCCAGCATCCGGCGGGGTACCGGGGAGCTGTTTTTT. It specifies CASIRRGTGELFF.

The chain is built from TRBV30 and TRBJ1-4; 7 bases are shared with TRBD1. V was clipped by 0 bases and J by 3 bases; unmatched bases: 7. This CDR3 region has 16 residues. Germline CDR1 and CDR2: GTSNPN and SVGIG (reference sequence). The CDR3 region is CAWSVLGTGANEKLFF. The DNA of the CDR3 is TGTGCCTGGAGTGTGCTGGGCACAGGGGCTAATGAAAAACTGTTTTTT.

In nucleotides, the CDR3 is TGTGCCAGCAGCCCCCGGGACACTCTCTATGGCTACACCTTC. It encodes CASSPRDTLYGYTF. The chain couples TRBV7-9 to TRBJ1-2; TRBD1 is a possible D gene (6 bases). Deletions cut 5 bases from V and 4 bases from J, with 14 bases between. The germline gives CDR1 SEHNR, CDR2 FQNEAQ (reference sequence). CDR3 length equals 14 residues.

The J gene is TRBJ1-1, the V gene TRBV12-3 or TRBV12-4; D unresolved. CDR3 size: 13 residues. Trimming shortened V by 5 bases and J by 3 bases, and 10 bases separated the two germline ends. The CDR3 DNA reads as TGTGCCAGCAGTCCCGGGAGGGACACTGAAGCTTTCTTT. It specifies CASSPGRDTEAFF.

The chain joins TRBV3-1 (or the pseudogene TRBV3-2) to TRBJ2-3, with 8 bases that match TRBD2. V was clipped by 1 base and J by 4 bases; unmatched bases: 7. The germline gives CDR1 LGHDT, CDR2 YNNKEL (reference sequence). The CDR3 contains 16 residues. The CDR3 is CASSQVWAGGADTQYF. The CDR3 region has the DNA TGTGCCAGCAGCCAAGTTTGGGCGGGGGGCGCAGATACGCAGTATTTT.

CDR3 nucleotides: TGTGCCAGCAGCTTAGGGTTGTCGAGCCCATCCTACGAGCAGTACTTC. Protein product: CASSLGLSSPSYEQYF. The rearrangement uses TRBV7-8 and TRBJ2-7; D is unclear. V lost 1 base and J lost 1, with 14 bases in between. Germline V gene data show CDR1 as SGHVS and CDR2 as FQNEAQ. The CDR3 is 16 residues long.

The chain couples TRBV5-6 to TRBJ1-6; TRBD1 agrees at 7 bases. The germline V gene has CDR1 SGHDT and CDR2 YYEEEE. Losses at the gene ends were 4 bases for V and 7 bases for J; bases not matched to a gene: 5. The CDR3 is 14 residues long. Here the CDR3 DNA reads TGTGCCAGCAGCCTAACAGGGGACAATTCACCCCTCCACTTT. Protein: CASSLTGDNSPLHF.

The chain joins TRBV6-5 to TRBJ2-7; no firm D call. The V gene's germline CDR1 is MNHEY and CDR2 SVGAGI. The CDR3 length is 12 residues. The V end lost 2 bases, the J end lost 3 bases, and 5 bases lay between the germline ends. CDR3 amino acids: CASSYNIYEQYF. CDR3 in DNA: TGTGCCAGCAGTTACAACATCTACGAGCAGTACTTC.

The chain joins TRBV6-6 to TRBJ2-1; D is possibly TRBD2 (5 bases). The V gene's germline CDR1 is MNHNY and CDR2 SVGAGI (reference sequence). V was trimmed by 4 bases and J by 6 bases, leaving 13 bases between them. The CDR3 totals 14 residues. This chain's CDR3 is CASSLLAESNEQFF. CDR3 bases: TGTGCCAGCAGTTTGCTAGCCGAATCCAATGAGCAGTTCTTC.